The rows below give T cell receptor beta chains drawn from one sample of a study of shared clonotypes between healthy human individuals. Measured with immunoSEQ multiplex PCR; TCRdb has only the in-frame clones, and not every one. The sample has 2 million or so clones; about 95% are singletons. The sequenced sample consisted of naive CD4+ T cells sorted from blood. The receptors stem from a man aged 18 to 30 in good health. Both conserved end residues are part of each CDR3. Fields, in order: clone size, J gene, D gene, CDR3 length, V gene, CDR3 DNA, CDR3 protein. The D gene is left open where the match is weak. For some rows the clone size is stated as once, few or many, or as a class when expanded; others skip it.

clone size: -
J gene: TRBJ2-2
D gene: -
CDR3 length: 14
V gene: TRBV6-1
CDR3 DNA: TGTGCCAGCAGTGGGGGGAATCGGGCCGGGGAGCTGTTTTTT
CDR3 protein: CASSGGNRAGELFF

clone size: -
J gene: TRBJ2-7
D gene: TRBD1
CDR3 length: 13
V gene: TRBV6-5
CDR3 DNA: TGTGCCAGCAGTTCCCAGACAGGGTGGGAGCAGTACTTC
CDR3 protein: CASSSQTGWEQYF

clone size: -
J gene: TRBJ2-7
D gene: -
CDR3 length: 14
V gene: TRBV28
CDR3 DNA: TGTGCCAGCAGAAAACCGGGGGGCTTCGGAGAGCAGTACTTC
CDR3 protein: CASRKPGGFGEQYF

clone size: -
J gene: TRBJ1-1
D gene: -
CDR3 length: 14
V gene: TRBV13
CDR3 DNA: TGTGCCAGCAGCTTAGCCGACATGAACACTGAAGCTTTCTTT
CDR3 protein: CASSLADMNTEAFF

clone size: -
J gene: TRBJ2-3
D gene: TRBD2
CDR3 length: 19
V gene: TRBV5-1
CDR3 DNA: TGCGCCAGCAGCTTGTTCGGCCTAGCGGGGGGATCTAGCACAGATACGCAGTATTTT
CDR3 protein: CASSLFGLAGGSSTDTQYF

clone size: -
J gene: TRBJ2-3
D gene: -
CDR3 length: 15
V gene: TRBV7-3
CDR3 DNA: TGTGCCAGCAGCCCTGGGGGGCTAGGCACAGATACGCAGTATTTT
CDR3 protein: CASSPGGLGTDTQYF

clone size: -
J gene: TRBJ2-7
D gene: -
CDR3 length: 12
V gene: TRBV18
CDR3 DNA: TGTGCCAGCTCACCTTTGGGGGACGAGCAGTACTTC
CDR3 protein: CASSPLGDEQYF

clone size: -
J gene: TRBJ2-5
D gene: -
CDR3 length: 15
V gene: TRBV5-6
CDR3 DNA: TGTGCCAGCAGCTTGCCGACTAGGAAGTTCGAGACCCAGTACTTC
CDR3 protein: CASSLPTRKFETQYF

clone size: -
J gene: TRBJ1-5
D gene: -
CDR3 length: 15
V gene: TRBV7-9
CDR3 DNA: TGTGCCAGCAGCTTATCCAGGGGAAGCAATCAGCCCCAGCATTTT
CDR3 protein: CASSLSRGSNQPQHF

clone size: -
J gene: TRBJ2-5
D gene: TRBD1
CDR3 length: 15
V gene: TRBV11-2
CDR3 DNA: TGTGCCAGCAGCTTAGTATGGACAGGTCAAGAGACCCAGTACTTC
CDR3 protein: CASSLVWTGQETQYF

clone size: -
J gene: TRBJ1-1
D gene: -
CDR3 length: 15
V gene: TRBV27
CDR3 DNA: TGTGCCAGCAGTCCGCCCCCCCCCAGGAACACTGAAGCTTTCTTT
CDR3 protein: CASSPPPPRNTEAFF

clone size: -
J gene: TRBJ2-2
D gene: -
CDR3 length: 13
V gene: TRBV29-1
CDR3 DNA: TGCAGCGTTAAGAACAGGGAGCCCGGGGAGCTGTTTTTT
CDR3 protein: CSVKNREPGELFF

clone size: -
J gene: TRBJ1-2
D gene: -
CDR3 length: 15
V gene: TRBV28
CDR3 DNA: TGTGCCAGCAGTTTAGAGGCGTGGGTGAACTATGGCTACACCTTC
CDR3 protein: CASSLEAWVNYGYTF

clone size: -
J gene: TRBJ1-1
D gene: -
CDR3 length: 13
V gene: TRBV9
CDR3 DNA: TGTGCCAGCAGCGTAGTTGGGGTCACTGAAGCTTTCTTT
CDR3 protein: CASSVVGVTEAFF

clone size: once
J gene: TRBJ1-2
D gene: -
CDR3 length: 13
V gene: TRBV6-5
CDR3 DNA: TGTGCCAGCAGTGCCGACGGCTACTATGGCTACACCTTC
CDR3 protein: CASSADGYYGYTF

clone size: -
J gene: TRBJ2-7
D gene: -
CDR3 length: 17
V gene: TRBV5-6
CDR3 DNA: TGTGCCAGCAGCTTGAGGCAATCCGGGGCAAGAACCTACGAGCAGTACTTC
CDR3 protein: CASSLRQSGARTYEQYF

clone size: -
J gene: TRBJ1-5
D gene: -
CDR3 length: 17
V gene: TRBV7-2
CDR3 DNA: TGTGCCAGCAGCTTAGATGAAGTCAGGGGCCGCAATCAGCCCCAGCATTTT
CDR3 protein: CASSLDEVRGRNQPQHF

clone size: once
J gene: TRBJ2-5
D gene: -
CDR3 length: 14
V gene: TRBV9
CDR3 DNA: TGTGCCAGCAGCGGGCTTTTTAGGCAAGAGACCCAGTACTTC
CDR3 protein: CASSGLFRQETQYF

clone size: -
J gene: TRBJ2-7
D gene: -
CDR3 length: 13
V gene: TRBV10-3
CDR3 DNA: TGTGCCATCGGGTCCTCTTCTTACTACGAGCAGTACTTC
CDR3 protein: CAIGSSSYYEQYF

clone size: once
J gene: TRBJ1-3
D gene: TRBD1
CDR3 length: 14
V gene: TRBV25-1
CDR3 DNA: TGTGCCAGCAGTGTCGGGACAGTTAGAAACACCATATATTTT
CDR3 protein: CASSVGTVRNTIYF

clone size: -
J gene: TRBJ1-2
D gene: -
CDR3 length: 14
V gene: TRBV5-4
CDR3 DNA: TGTGCCAGCAGCCCCCCCGCGGGGGGCGACGGCTACACCTTC
CDR3 protein: CASSPPAGGDGYTF

clone size: -
J gene: TRBJ1-2
D gene: -
CDR3 length: 12
V gene: TRBV2
CDR3 DNA: TGTGCCAGCAGCGCCTCGGGTCCGGGCTACACCTTC
CDR3 protein: CASSASGPGYTF

clone size: -
J gene: TRBJ2-1
D gene: TRBD2
CDR3 length: 16
V gene: TRBV7-3
CDR3 DNA: TGTGCCAGCAGCCCCCGGGGTAGCGGGGGGAACAATGAGCAGTTCTTC
CDR3 protein: CASSPRGSGGNNEQFF

clone size: -
J gene: TRBJ1-5
D gene: TRBD1
CDR3 length: 17
V gene: TRBV2
CDR3 DNA: TGTGCCAGCAGCAAAGGCTTAGGGACAGAACCATATCAGCCCCAGCATTTT
CDR3 protein: CASSKGLGTEPYQPQHF

clone size: -
J gene: TRBJ2-2
D gene: -
CDR3 length: 15
V gene: TRBV5-1
CDR3 DNA: TGCGCCAGCAGCTTGGTTACTGCAAACACCGGGGAGCTGTTTTTT
CDR3 protein: CASSLVTANTGELFF

clone size: -
J gene: TRBJ2-5
D gene: -
CDR3 length: 13
V gene: TRBV27
CDR3 DNA: TGTGCCAGCAGTTTAACAGGCCCAGAGACCCAGTACTTC
CDR3 protein: CASSLTGPETQYF

clone size: -
J gene: TRBJ1-1
D gene: TRBD1
CDR3 length: 15
V gene: TRBV5-1
CDR3 DNA: TGCGCCAGCAGCTGGAGGGACAGCGGAGGGACTGAAGCTTTCTTT
CDR3 protein: CASSWRDSGGTEAFF

clone size: -
J gene: TRBJ2-2
D gene: TRBD2
CDR3 length: 16
V gene: TRBV9
CDR3 DNA: TGTGCCAGCAGCCGCCGGGACTACACGAACACCGGGGAGCTGTTTTTT
CDR3 protein: CASSRRDYTNTGELFF